The rows below give T cell receptor beta chains drawn from one sample of a study of regulatory T cells in long-lasting Graves disease. One entry per CDR3 protein, called by TCRdb with MiXCR from the multiplex PCR reads. The repertoire holds about 330,000 distinct CDR3 sequences, with under 20% as singletons. These data also formed part of another study, on T cells in Graves' hyperthyroidism and ophthalmopathy.

The material sequenced was peripheral blood mononuclear cells (PBMCs), taken at new diagnosis, from a patient treated with antithyroid drugs. All receptors derive from a woman between 18 and 30 years old with Graves disease. CDR3s include the opening cysteine and the closing phenylalanine or tryptophan. D genes are given only for firm matches. Only part of the rows carry a size: once, few, many, or a class if the clone is expanded.

TRBJ2-7	TRBV24-1	many	TRBD1	CATSDGRTGGVYEQYF	TGTGCCACCAGTGATGGTCGGACAGGGGGCGTTTACGAGCAGTACTTC
TRBJ2-1	TRBV6-5	few	NA	CASSSTPPGGRGHEQFF	TGTGCCAGCAGTTCGACACCCCCCGGTGGGCGGGGCCATGAGCAGTTCTTC
TRBJ1-5	TRBV20-1	many	TRBD1	CSARVWTGESNQPQHF	TGCAGTGCTAGAGTTTGGACAGGGGAAAGCAATCAGCCCCAGCATTTT
TRBJ2-2	TRBV5-6	few	NA	CASSPWGGASNTGELFF	TGTGCCAGCAGCCCCTGGGGGGGGGCATCGAACACCGGGGAGCTGTTTTTT
TRBJ2-6	TRBV29-1	few	NA	CSVWVSGANVLTF	TGCAGCGTTTGGGTCTCTGGGGCCAACGTCCTGACTTTC
TRBJ1-1	TRBV11-2	many	NA	CASSLRQVDTEAFF	TGTGCCAGCAGCCTAAGACAGGTGGACACTGAAGCTTTCTTT
TRBJ2-5	TRBV6-2/TRBV6-3	many	TRBD1	CASSLTGFQETQYF	TGTGCCAGCAGCTTGACAGGGTTCCAAGAGACCCAGTACTTC
TRBJ1-1	TRBV6-5	NA	NA	CASSYSRDGNTEAFF	TGTGCCAGCAGTTACTCAAGGGACGGGAACACTGAAGCTTTCTTT
TRBJ1-2	TRBV2	NA	TRBD1	CASSLSGTGAPKGYTF	TGTGCCAGCAGTTTGTCCGGGACAGGGGCCCCTAAGGGCTACACCTTC
TRBJ1-1	TRBV11-2	many	NA	CASSFRGGIMNTEAFF	TGTGCCAGCAGCTTCCGCGGGGGAATTATGAACACTGAAGCTTTCTTT
TRBJ2-7	TRBV7-2	many	TRBD2	CASSQGLATGYEQYF	TGTGCCAGCAGCCAAGGACTAGCGACCGGTTACGAGCAGTACTTC
TRBJ1-3	TRBV5-1	many	TRBD1	CASSWWTGKGNTIYF	TGCGCCAGCAGCTGGTGGACAGGGAAAGGAAACACCATATATTTT
TRBJ2-7	TRBV7-6	many	NA	CASSLGTNSYEQYF	TGTGCCAGCAGCTTAGGGACAAACTCCTACGAGCAGTACTTC
TRBJ1-6	TRBV28	NA	TRBD1	CASRVGQENNSPLHF	TGCGCCAGCAGGGTCGGACAGGAGAATAATTCACCCCTCCACTTT
TRBJ2-7	TRBV7-2	many	NA	CASSWRTQDSYEQYF	TGTGCCAGCAGCTGGAGGACACAGGACTCCTACGAGCAGTACTTC
TRBJ2-7	TRBV27	many	NA	CASSLSPSDINYEQYF	TGTGCCAGCAGTTTATCCCCTTCCGACATTAACTACGAGCAGTACTTC
TRBJ1-2	TRBV11-2	many	NA	CASSLGTKVSAGYTF	TGTGCCAGCAGCCTTGGGACAAAAGTTTCCGCGGGCTACACCTTC
TRBJ1-5	TRBV30	many	NA	CAWSVGDYSNQPQHF	TGTGCCTGGAGTGTCGGGGACTATAGCAATCAGCCCCAGCATTTT
TRBJ2-3	TRBV20-1	NA	TRBD2	CSASTSGGSDTQYF	TGCAGTGCTAGTACTAGCGGGGGATCAGATACGCAGTATTTT
TRBJ2-1	TRBV20-1	few	TRBD2	CSARGPGLAELTYNEQFF	TGCAGTGCTAGAGGACCGGGACTAGCGGAACTCACCTACAATGAGCAGTTCTTC
TRBJ1-2	TRBV18	many	TRBD1	CASSPLPEGANGYTF	TGTGCCAGCTCACCACTTCCCGAGGGGGCTAATGGCTACACCTTC
TRBJ2-1	TRBV20-1	many	TRBD2	CSAAGLVGRDNEQFF	TGCAGTGCCGCCGGCCTGGTCGGGAGGGACAATGAGCAGTTCTTC
TRBJ2-7	TRBV7-8	many	TRBD2	CASSLVGTSGSYEQYF	TGTGCCAGCAGCTTAGTCGGGACTAGCGGGAGTTACGAGCAGTACTTC
TRBJ1-1	TRBV6-1	NA	NA	CASSEIQESEAFF	TGTGCCAGCAGTGAAATTCAGGAGTCGGAAGCTTTCTTT
TRBJ2-2	TRBV5-1	NA	NA	CASSLRDSTTGELLF	TGCGCCAGCAGCTTGAGGGACTCTACCACCGGGGAGCTGCTTTTT
TRBJ1-2	TRBV28	many	NA	CASSLTRSYGYTF	TGTGCCAGCAGTTTAACGCGGAGCTATGGCTACACCTTC
TRBJ2-2	TRBV11-2	NA	NA	CASSSGQAGTNTGELFF	TGTGCCAGCAGCTCGGGACAAGCGGGGACGAACACCGGGGAGCTGTTTTTT
TRBJ1-5	TRBV3-1	NA	NA	CASTLGFSQPQHF	TGTGCCAGCACCCTGGGCTTCAGTCAGCCCCAGCATTTT
TRBJ1-5	TRBV28	NA	NA	CASTFYMGGNQPQHF	TGTGCCAGCACCTTTTATATGGGGGGTAATCAGCCCCAGCATTTT
TRBJ2-7	TRBV4-1	NA	NA	CASSPEGVEQYF	TGCGCCAGCAGCCCGGAAGGGGTCGAGCAGTACTTC
TRBJ1-4	TRBV3-1	many	NA	CASSQTGAAVGEKLFF	TGTGCCAGCAGCCAGACGGGGGCGGCCGTAGGTGAAAAACTGTTTTTT
TRBJ2-1	TRBV4-1	few	TRBD2	CASSQVQAGGPRFF	TGCGCCAGCAGCCAAGTACAAGCGGGAGGGCCGCGGTTCTTC
TRBJ1-2	TRBV19	few	NA	CASSILQGRYGYTF	TGTGCCAGTAGTATCCTTCAGGGGAGGTATGGCTACACCTTC
TRBJ2-3	TRBV7-3	many	TRBD2	CASSSELAGAATDTQYF	TGTGCCAGCAGCTCAGAACTAGCGGGGGCTGCCACAGATACGCAGTATTTT
TRBJ2-2	TRBV24-1	many	TRBD2	CATSDSWRGANTGELFF	TGTGCCACCAGTGATAGTTGGCGGGGGGCCAACACCGGGGAGCTGTTTTTT
TRBJ1-5	TRBV20-1	many	NA	CSANPGWSNQPQHF	TGCAGTGCTAATCCCGGGTGGAGCAATCAGCCCCAGCATTTT
TRBJ1-2	TRBV2	many	NA	CASSEYGGTNYGYTF	TGTGCCAGCAGTGAATACGGCGGGACTAACTATGGCTACACCTTC
TRBJ2-6	TRBV5-8	many	NA	CASSRGEGANVLTF	TGTGCCAGCAGCAGGGGAGAGGGGGCCAACGTCCTGACTTTC
TRBJ2-1	TRBV11-2	many	TRBD2	CASSTRGGGDEQFF	TGTGCCAGCAGCACCCGTGGGGGGGGGGATGAGCAGTTCTTC
TRBJ2-3	TRBV12-3/TRBV12-4	NA	TRBD1	CASSPGTAGVSTQYF	TGTGCCAGCAGTCCCGGGACAGCAGGGGTCTCGACCCAGTATTTT
TRBJ1-2	TRBV30	NA	NA	CAWSLTGRGYTF	TGTGCCTGGTCACTGACAGGCCGCGGCTACACCTTC
TRBJ2-1	TRBV2	many	TRBD2	CASTHRTSGSDEQFF	TGTGCCAGCACCCACCGGACTAGCGGGAGCGATGAGCAGTTCTTC
TRBJ2-7	TRBV10-2	few	TRBD2	CASSDGGLLNEQYF	TGCGCCAGCAGTGACGGGGGACTATTGAACGAGCAGTACTTC
TRBJ1-1	TRBV6-2/TRBV6-3	few	NA	CASSYSREDTEAFF	TGTGCCAGCAGTTACTCACGGGAAGACACTGAAGCTTTCTTT
TRBJ2-5	TRBV2	many	NA	CASSEGLQETQYF	TGTGCCAGCAGTGAGGGCTTGCAAGAGACCCAGTACTTC
TRBJ2-3	TRBV5-4	once	TRBD1	CASSRRQGFTDTQYF	TGTGCCAGCAGTCGAAGACAGGGCTTCACAGATACGCAGTATTTT
TRBJ1-5	TRBV28	many	NA	CASSTGNSNQPQHF	TGTGCCAGCAGCACAGGGAATAGCAATCAGCCCCAGCATTTT
TRBJ2-3	TRBV19	NA	TRBD2	CASSIVGLAGEVGTDTQYF	TGTGCCAGTAGTATAGTGGGACTAGCGGGAGAAGTTGGCACAGATACGCAGTATTTT
TRBJ1-4	TRBV6-1	NA	NA	CASGPLTGREKLFF	TGTGCCAGCGGGCCCCTGACCGGGCGTGAAAAACTGTTTTTT
TRBJ1-6	TRBV25-1	few	NA	CASSESIGTNSPLHF	TGTGCCAGCAGTGAATCGATAGGGACGAATTCACCCCTCCACTTT